This passage covers 30 T cell receptor beta chains from one sample sequenced in a study of blood T cell repertoires in COVID-19. TCRdb's copy holds only in-frame clones and misses some; the assay was immunoSEQ multiplex PCR. The sample includes 300,000 to 400,000 clones, about 91% of them seen just once. Material: peripheral blood. The receptor source for this set is a woman in her 30s with COVID-19, enrolled during active disease.

DNA of the CDR3: TGTGCCAGCAGGGGACAGGGGAAGAACACCGGGGAGCTGTTTTTT. Amino acid sequence: CASRGQGKNTGELFF. The rearrangement links TRBV3-1 (or the pseudogene TRBV3-2) to TRBJ2-2; 10 bases match TRBD1. Trimming cost V 6 bases and J 1 base; bases outside gene matches: 2. This CDR3 comprises 15 residues. CDR1 and CDR2 (germline): LGHDT, YNNKEL (reference sequence).

This chain connects TRBV19 to TRBJ1-4, with TRBD1 as a possible D gene (5 bases). The CDR3 covers 11 residues. With 6 bases removed from V and 7 bases from J, the gap between germline ends came to 6 bases. Germline loops: CDR1 LNHDA, CDR2 SQIVND (reference sequence). In DNA form, the CDR3 reads TGTGCCAGTAGGCAGGGTGAAAAACTGTTTTTT. Protein sequence: CASRQGEKLFF. The whole variable domain, remainder taken from reference TRBV19 and TRBJ1-4, is DGGITQSPKYLFRKEGQNVTLSCEQNLNHDAMYWYRQDPGQGLRLIYYSQIVNDFQKGDIAEGYSVSREKKESFPLTVTSAQKNPTAFYLCASRQGEKLFFGSGTQLSVL.

The chain combines TRBV5-6 with TRBJ1-3; the D gene is possibly TRBD1 (6 bases). Trimming removed 1 base from V and 4 bases from J, with 12 bases in between. Germline V gene sequence: CDR1 SGHDT, CDR2 YYEEEE. The CDR3 is 15 residues long. The CDR3 DNA reads as TGTGCCAGCAGCTTGATCGGGGGGCCAGGAAACACCATATATTTT. This codes for CASSLIGGPGNTIYF.

The chain carries TRBV30 and TRBJ1-5; D call uncertain. This CDR3 has 13 residues. Germline V CDR1 and CDR2: GTSNPN, SVGIG (reference sequence). The V end was cut by 2 bases, the J end by 2 bases, with 7 bases between. This chain's CDR3 is CAWSPEGNQPQHF. The CDR3 nucleotides are TGTGCCTGGAGTCCAGAGGGCAATCAGCCCCAGCATTTT.

The V call is TRBV7-8, the J call TRBJ2-5; D is uncertain. CDR3 length equals 12 residues. V was clipped by 5 bases and J by 7 bases, with 11 bases between them. The germline CDR1 and CDR2 sequences are SGHVS and FQNEAQ. The CDR3 sequence: CASSPTPRTQYF. CDR3 in DNA: TGTGCCAGCAGCCCAACCCCTAGGACCCAGTACTTC.

This sequence joins TRBV29-1 and TRBJ1-1, with 9 bases matching TRBD1. CDR1 and CDR2 from the germline V gene are SQVTM and ANQGSEA. The CDR3 is made up of 12 amino acids. Germline trimming cut 7 bases from V and 8 bases from J; bases unmatched to any gene: 8. This CDR3 reads CSALPGTGEAFF. The DNA for the CDR3 is TGCAGCGCCCTTCCCGGGACAGGGGAAGCTTTCTTT.

The chain combines TRBV19 with TRBJ1-1; D gene unclear. Trimming removed 6 bases from V and 0 bases from J, with 11 bases in between. Germline V lookup: CDR1 LNHDA, CDR2 SQIVND (reference sequence). The CDR3 covers 14 residues. CDR3 DNA: TGTGCCAGTAGCCCCGGCGGGCTGAACACTGAAGCTTTCTTT. Translated, it gives CASSPGGLNTEAFF.

The chain carries TRBV9 and TRBJ1-3; no definite D call. This CDR3 has 14 residues. Trimming left V 0 bases short and J 1 base short, with 5 bases between. CDR1 and CDR2 from the germline V gene are SGDLS and YYNGEE. Here the CDR3 reads CASSVARSGNTIYF. CDR3 coding DNA: TGTGCCAGCAGCGTAGCGCGATCTGGAAACACCATATATTTT.

This rearrangement joins TRBV10-3 to TRBJ2-7; D gene ambiguous. The V and J ends lost 3 bases and 0 bases respectively, with 9 bases between them. The CDR3 runs 14 residues. Germline loops: CDR1 ENHRY, CDR2 SYGVKD. In DNA, the CDR3 is TGTGCCATCAGTGACCCGCGGAGCTCCTACGAGCAGTACGTC. This translates into CAISDPRSSYEQYV.

The genes are TRBV19 and TRBJ1-4, with D maybe TRBD1 (6 bases). The germline gives CDR1 LNHDA, CDR2 SQIVND (reference sequence). Trimming removed 4 bases from V and 2 bases from J, with 11 bases in between. The CDR3 length is 15 residues. CDR3 residues: CASSTTGSTNEKLFF. The CDR3 DNA is TGTGCCAGTAGTACCACAGGGTCCACTAATGAAAAACTGTTTTTT.

V gene TRBV7-3 combines with J gene TRBJ1-2; 8 bases line up with TRBD1. The CDR3 is 13 residues long. V trimming: 5 bases; J trimming: 6 bases; junction bases outside the gene matches: 5. CDR1 SGHTA and CDR2 FQGTGA come from the germline V gene. The CDR3 nucleotides are TGTGCCAGCAGCCACGGACAGGGCAATGGCTACACCTTC. Translated, it gives CASSHGQGNGYTF.

CDR3 in amino acids: CASSFTAGTGGETQYF. CDR3 sequence (DNA): TGTGCCAGTAGTTTTACTGCCGGGACAGGGGGGGAGACCCAGTACTTC. The rearrangement joins TRBV19 to TRBJ2-5; TRBD1 agrees at 11 bases. Germline loops: CDR1 LNHDA, CDR2 SQIVND (reference sequence). This CDR3 region has 16 residues. V was clipped by 5 bases and J by 5 bases; unmatched bases: 10.

This clone was observed a few times. The chain carries TRBV19 and TRBJ1-6, with 7 bases identical to TRBD1. Germline loops: CDR1 LNHDA, CDR2 SQIVND (reference sequence). J gave up 9 bases and V 7 bases, and 9 bases lay outside the gene matches. This CDR3 region has 14 residues. The CDR3 DNA reads as TGTGCCAGTACCCAAAGAGGGGGCTTTTCACCCCTCCACTTT. Translation: CASTQRGGFSPLHF.

The chain links TRBV10-3 to TRBJ1-6; 8 nucleotides agree with TRBD1. This CDR3 has 17 residues. Germline V gives CDR1 ENHRY, CDR2 SYGVKD. The ends lost 4 bases at V and 6 bases at J; junction bases unmatched: 11. The DNA of the CDR3 is TGTGCCATCAGTGGGGGGACAGGATATCGACCTAATTCACCCCTCCACTTT. It translates to CAISGGTGYRPNSPLHF.

This clone was recorded only once. The V gene is TRBV19, the J gene TRBJ1-2; D perhaps matches TRBD1 (5 bases). Trimming took 7 bases from V and 4 from J, leaving 13 bases between them. Germline V gene sequence: CDR1 LNHDA, CDR2 SQIVND (reference sequence). The CDR3 consists of 13 residues. The CDR3 loop reads CASTYRQPYGYTF. In DNA form, the CDR3 reads TGTGCCAGTACCTACAGGCAACCCTATGGCTACACCTTC.

J is TRBJ2-3 and V is TRBV5-1, with 11 bases identical to TRBD2. Germline V CDR1 and CDR2: SGHRS, YFSETQ. The length of the CDR3 is 15 residues. J was trimmed by 6 bases and V by 4 bases; bases with no gene match: 7. CDR3 sequence (DNA): TGCGCCAGCAGCACGGGACTAGCGGTTCGGGATACGCAGTATTTT. This translates into CASSTGLAVRDTQYF.

V is TRBV4-3 and J is TRBJ2-3, with 11 bases matching TRBD2. Trimming cost V 0 bases and J 3 bases; bases outside gene matches: 2. CDR3 length equals 16 residues. Germline V gene lookup returns CDR1 LGHNA and CDR2 YSLEER. In DNA, the CDR3 is TGCGCCAGCAGCCAAGATAGCGGGGGGGCTACAGATACGCAGTATTTT. It yields the protein CASSQDSGGATDTQYF.

This chain links TRBV12-3 or TRBV12-4 with TRBJ2-3; no reliable D call. V was pared by 3 bases and J by 5 bases, with 9 bases between. There are 13 residues in the CDR3. The CDR3 nucleotides read TGTGCCAGCAGTTTTTTCGCGGAAGATACGCAGTATTTT. Protein sequence: CASSFFAEDTQYF.

This clone was found a few times. Compared with germline, one end of the junction differs, possibly owing to a read error. The chain combines TRBV7-6 with TRBJ1-6; D uncertain. Germline V gene lookup returns CDR1 SGHVS and CDR2 FNYEAQ. The CDR3 loop spans 12 amino acids. The CDR3 nucleotides are TGTGCCAGCAGCTTATACGGAGCCTCTCCGGTCTTT. Amino acid sequence: CASSLYGASPVF.

This chain links TRBV5-1 with TRBJ1-2, with D possibly TRBD1 on 6 matching bases. CDR1 is SGHRS and CDR2 is YFSETQ in the germline V gene. The germline V and J ends were trimmed by 6 bases and 2 bases, with 11 bases remaining between them. The CDR3 covers 13 residues. The CDR3 region is CASTEQGNYGYTF. CDR3 coding DNA: TGCGCCAGCACGGAACAGGGAAACTATGGCTACACCTTC.

This clone has a single count. Other DNA sequences in the same sample also yield this CDR3. The chain joins TRBV2 to TRBJ2-7, with D perhaps TRBD1 (6 bases). CDR1 and CDR2 from the germline V gene are SNHLY and FYNNEI. This CDR3 has 15 amino acids. As DNA, the CDR3 is TGTGCCAGCAGCTCTTCTCGACCGGACAGCTACGAGCAGTACGTT. It encodes CASSSSRPDSYEQYV.

The V gene is TRBV24-1, the J gene TRBJ2-3; a weak D match, TRBD2 (5 bases). The germline CDR1 and CDR2 sequences are KGHDR and SFDVKD. CDR3 length: 14 residues. Trimming cost V 5 bases and J 1 base, with 9 bases left between them. The CDR3 DNA is TGTGCCACCAGTGGGGCGCGGGGCACAGATACGCAGTATTTT. Residues: CATSGARGTDTQYF.

Concerning this clone: One end of the junction varies from germline; a read error may be responsible. The V gene is TRBV2, the J gene TRBJ1-2; 7 nucleotides align to TRBD1. The CDR3 runs to 13 residues. Germline-derived CDR1 and CDR2 are SNHLY and FYNNEI. CDR3 residues: CASREAGGYGYTF. In DNA, the CDR3 is TGTGCCAGCAGGGAAGCAGGGGGCTATGGCTACACCTTC.

This sequence joins TRBV2 and TRBJ1-5; 8 bases align to TRBD1. This CDR3 has 16 residues. Germline V lookup: CDR1 SNHLY, CDR2 FYNNEI. V lost 6 bases, J lost 0 bases, and 7 bases stayed unmatched. The chain's CDR3 is CASSPRDRRSNQPQHF. CDR3 bases: TGTGCCAGCAGCCCAAGGGACAGGCGTAGCAATCAGCCCCAGCATTTT.

The J gene is TRBJ1-1, the V gene TRBV4-2; tentatively, D is TRBD1 (6 bases). CDR1 is LGHNA, CDR2 YNFKEQ, per germline. This CDR3 is 15 amino acids long. Trimming pared 0 bases from V and 6 bases from J, leaving 14 bases between. Written as DNA, the CDR3 is TGTGCCAGCAGCCAAGAATTGACAGGAGGATCTGAAGCTTTCTTT. Amino acids: CASSQELTGGSEAFF.

The chain recombines TRBV5-1 with TRBJ1-6; possibly TRBD1 for D (5 bases). Germline CDR1 is SGHRS and CDR2 is YFSETQ. The V end lost 7 bases, the J end lost 3 bases, and 11 bases lay between the germline ends. The CDR3 totals 14 residues. In DNA form, the CDR3 reads TGCGCCAGCGGGACTGGGAACTATAATTCACCCCTCCACTTT. Translating gives CASGTGNYNSPLHF.

The J gene is TRBJ2-2, the V gene TRBV19; 8 bases agree with TRBD1. V shed 7 bases, J shed 7 bases, and the junction held 8 bases outside the gene matches. CDR1 is LNHDA, CDR2 SQIVND, per germline (reference sequence). The CDR3 contains 14 residues. In nucleotides, the CDR3 is TGTGCCAGTACCCCAGGGGGCGCGATCGGGGAGCTGTTTTTT. Protein: CASTPGGAIGELFF.

This chain connects TRBV2 to TRBJ1-6; D is uncertain. The CDR3 contains 12 residues. With 2 bases removed from V and 11 bases from J, the gap between germline ends came to 7 bases. Germline CDR1 reads SNHLY; CDR2 reads FYNNEI. The CDR3 loop is CASSEYATPLHF. The DNA for the CDR3 is TGTGCCAGCAGTGAATACGCGACACCCCTCCACTTT.

The rearrangement uses TRBV21-1 and TRBJ1-2; the table assigns TRBD1, which was not confirmed against the DNA. TRBV21-1 is a known pseudogene. CDR3 size: 13 residues. CDR3: CASAPISGGGYTF. The CDR3 DNA follows: TGTGCCAGCGCGCCGATCTCAGGTGGTGGCTACACCTTC.

This rearrangement joins TRBV5-6 to TRBJ1-2; 11 positions match TRBD1. The V segment lost 6 bases and the J segment 6 bases; nucleotides outside the gene matches: 1. The CDR3 runs to 12 residues. Germline CDR1 is SGHDT and CDR2 is YYEEEE. DNA of the CDR3: TGTGCCAGCAAGGGACAGGGGGATGGCTACACCTTC. It encodes CASKGQGDGYTF.